Here is one TCR beta chain with its context. These data originate in a study of cytomegalovirus exposure and HLA in healthy donors. The CDR3 sequence is 14 residues long. Germline lookup yields CDR1 SGHTA and CDR2 FQGNSA. V shed 5 bases and J 5 bases; nucleotides not matched to a gene: 7. The PCR made use of 60 Vbeta and 13 Jbeta primers. Repertoires were generated with immunoSEQ multiplex PCR, while TCRdb's copy carries only in-frame clones and drops some. The sample carries around 200,000 clones, about 79% recorded once. The receptor comes from a woman aged 45 to 65 in good health and CMV-seronegative. The rearrangement uses TRBV7-2 and TRBJ1-1; 8 positions match TRBD1. The source material was PBMCs. CDR3 protein: CASSLRQGRTEAFF. The CDR3 nucleotides read TGTGCCAGCAGCCTCCGACAGGGGCGGACTGAAGCTTTCTTT.